Below, 22 T cell receptor beta chains from the same sample are listed, as sequenced in a study of monozygotic twins with inflammatory bowel disease. TCRdb processed the 5' RACE reads again and assigns one entry to each CDR3 protein, with no DNA. The sample's table shows 440,000 or so distinct CDR3 sequences. Input material: blood. These TCRs come from a human donor with ulcerative colitis or Crohn's disease, or a healthy co-twin of an affected twin (not recorded which).

The chain has TRBV12-2 and TRBJ1-6; the D call of TRBD1 rests on TCRdb alone, since no DNA is present to check it. TRBV12-2 is listed as a pseudogene. The CDR3 covers 20 residues. CDR3 loop: CASRFTRRQGKTSYNSPLHF.

This rearrangement joins TRBV6-1 to TRBJ1-5; checking the TCRdb D call of TRBD1 is not possible without DNA. Looked up from germline, CDR1 is MNHNS and CDR2 is SASEGT. The CDR3 is 14 residues long. The CDR3 sequence is CASNSGTPYQPQHF.

The chain recombines TRBV20-1 with TRBJ2-2; TCRdb's D gene call, TRBD2, goes unchecked for lack of DNA. CDR3 length equals 15 residues. Per the germline V gene, CDR1 is DFQATT and CDR2 is SNEGSKA (reference sequence). The CDR3 loop is CSASRGRMNTGELFF.

The chain has TRBV7-9 and TRBJ2-5; TCRdb's assignment of TRBD1 cannot be checked, as there is no DNA. Germline CDR1 is SEHNR and CDR2 is FQNEAQ (reference sequence). This CDR3 has 15 residues. The CDR3 reads CASSLWTGAQETQYF.

The chain joins TRBV7-6 to TRBJ2-5; TCRdb's D call of TRBD1 is untestable without DNA. CDR1 and CDR2 (germline): SGHVS, FNYEAQ. The CDR3 runs 15 residues. CDR3 amino acids: CASSLVDLQGETQYF.

J is TRBJ2-7 and V is TRBV5-1; TCRdb indicates TRBD1, and absent DNA this call remains unverified. Germline-derived CDR1 and CDR2 are SGHRS and YFSETQ. This CDR3 is 13 amino acids long. CDR3 residues: CASSPPTSYEQYF.

The V call is TRBV6-2 or TRBV6-3, the J call TRBJ2-7; lacking DNA, the TRBD2 call made by TCRdb goes unchecked. This CDR3 is 14 amino acids long. Germline CDR1 is MNHEY and CDR2 is SVGEGT. The CDR3 here is CASRRTSGSYEQYF.

The chain has TRBV30 and TRBJ1-2. Germline values: CDR1 GTSNPN, CDR2 SVGIG (reference sequence). The CDR3 is made up of 12 amino acids. The CDR3 sequence is CAWRGLGYGYTF.

V is TRBV6-1 and J is TRBJ2-2; the TRBD1 assignment by TCRdb is unverifiable without DNA. Germline CDR1 MNHNS, CDR2 SASEGT. This CDR3 is 14 amino acids long. The CDR3 reads CASRGQANTGELFF.

The chain links TRBV5-5 to TRBJ2-1; TCRdb outputs TRBD2, but without DNA this stays unchecked. The CDR3 is 15 amino acids. Germline V gene sequence: CDR1 SGHKS, CDR2 YYEKEE (reference sequence). The CDR3 here is CASSTYGGGLNEQFF.

This rearrangement joins TRBV4-1 to TRBJ2-2; TCRdb calls TRBD1, which cannot be checked without DNA. Germline CDR1 and CDR2: MGHRA and YSYEKL. The CDR3 is made up of 16 amino acids. This CDR3 reads CASSPQGAGNTGELFF.

This chain connects TRBV28 to TRBJ2-2; TCRdb lists TRBD1, though no DNA is available to test this call. Per germline, CDR1 MDHEN and CDR2 SYDVKM. The CDR3 extends over 16 amino acids. Here the CDR3 reads CASSGRGLKNTGELFF.

The CDR3 loop is CASKPPGANVLTF. This chain links TRBV27 with TRBJ2-6; TCRdb picks TRBD1, but there is no DNA to check that call. The germline gives CDR1 MNHEY, CDR2 SMNVEV (reference sequence). The CDR3 spans 13 residues.

The chain employs TRBV4-1 and TRBJ1-5. Germline V gives CDR1 MGHRA, CDR2 YSYEKL. The CDR3 loop spans 17 amino acids. CDR3 protein: CASSQDSTTLSNQPQHF.

This chain links TRBV7-9 with TRBJ2-7; TCRdb's assignment of TRBD2 cannot be checked, as there is no DNA. CDR3 length equals 13 residues. CDR1 and CDR2 from the germline V gene are SEHNR and FQNEAQ (reference sequence). CDR3 protein: CASSSEGLAEQYF.

The rearrangement links TRBV7-9 to TRBJ1-1. The germline gives CDR1 SEHNR, CDR2 FQNEAQ (reference sequence). The CDR3 sequence is 17 residues long. CDR3 residues: CASSLGVLEGLNTEAFF.

The chain has TRBV10-3 and TRBJ1-6; without DNA, the TCRdb call of TRBD1 cannot be checked. Germline loops: CDR1 ENHRY, CDR2 SYGVKD. The CDR3 has 16 residues. CDR3 amino acids: CAISEDLQGPNSPLHF.

The chain couples TRBV7-8 to TRBJ1-1. The CDR3 has 16 amino acids. Germline V gene data show CDR1 as SGHVS and CDR2 as FQNEAQ. This chain's CDR3 is CASSLARGGRGREAFF.

V and J are TRBV7-6 and TRBJ2-1; with no DNA, the TCRdb D assignment of TRBD1 cannot be verified. Per germline, CDR1 SGHVS and CDR2 FNYEAQ. This CDR3 contains 14 residues. CDR3 loop: CASSARQSYNEQFF.

This chain joins TRBV2 and TRBJ1-6. The CDR3 is made up of 15 amino acids. Germline loops: CDR1 SNHLY, CDR2 FYNNEI. This CDR3 is CASYGKHIGDSPLHF.

The rearrangement uses TRBV6-2 or TRBV6-3 and TRBJ1-5; with no DNA, the TCRdb D assignment of TRBD1 cannot be verified. The CDR3 has 16 amino acids. Germline loops: CDR1 MNHEY, CDR2 SVGEGT. The CDR3 loop reads CASSPGTSRSNQPQHF.

V is TRBV6-1 and J is TRBJ2-1. There are 12 residues in the CDR3. The germline V gene encodes CDR1 MNHNS and CDR2 SASEGT. The chain's CDR3 is CASRTFDNEQFF.